The 5 T cell receptor beta chains in this list originate from one sample, sequenced in a study of CXCR3-negative and CXCR3-positive naive CD8 T cells. The authors prepared UMI-labeled TRB cDNA libraries by 5' RACE. From its re-call of the 5' RACE reads, TCRdb lists each CDR3 protein once, without DNA. Here the sample table reports roughly 8,300 distinct CDR3 sequences. The sequenced sample consisted of naive CXCR3- CD8+ T cells from blood. Subset indicated: CD45RO-CCR7+CD27+CD95- naive CD8+ T cells lacking CXCR3 (TNR3-). Receptor source: a human donor in good health. Some clones in this sample may be carry-over from other donors' samples.

This clonotype is called medium-sized based on its frequency. CDR3 region: CSARDRLAGMSYNEQFF. The genes are TRBV20-1 and TRBJ2-1. Germline V gives CDR1 DFQATT, CDR2 SNEGSKA (reference sequence). This CDR3 is 17 amino acids long.

This chain connects TRBV7-8 to TRBJ2-1; the D call of TRBD2 rests on TCRdb alone, since no DNA is present to check it. CDR1 is SGHVS, CDR2 FQNEAQ, per germline. CDR3 length: 15 residues. The CDR3 here is CASSLGTSTYNEQFF.

By frequency, this clonotype is medium-sized (0.01 to 0.1%). This rearrangement joins TRBV20-1 to TRBJ1-5. The CDR3 has 12 residues. The germline CDR1 and CDR2 sequences are DFQATT and SNEGSKA (reference sequence). The CDR3 protein is CSAWTANQPQHF.

This clonotype counts as medium-sized by frequency. The gene calls are TRBV7-6 and TRBJ2-3. The CDR3 has 14 amino acids. The germline V gene encodes CDR1 SGHVS and CDR2 FNYEAQ. The CDR3 loop is CASSLSRPTDTQYF. The entire variable domain, with the rest obtained from reference TRBV7-6 and TRBJ2-3, is as follows: GAGVSQSPRYKVTKRGQDVALRCDPISGHVSLYWYRQALGQGPEFLTYFNYEAQQDKSGLPNDRFSAERPEGSISTLTIQRTEQRDSAMYRCASSLSRPTDTQYFGPGTRLTVL.

The gene calls are TRBV25-1 and TRBJ2-7; the TRBD2 assignment by TCRdb is unverifiable without DNA. The germline gives CDR1 MGHDK, CDR2 SYGVNS. This CDR3 contains 14 residues. CDR3 in amino acids: CASSEFGREGEQYF.